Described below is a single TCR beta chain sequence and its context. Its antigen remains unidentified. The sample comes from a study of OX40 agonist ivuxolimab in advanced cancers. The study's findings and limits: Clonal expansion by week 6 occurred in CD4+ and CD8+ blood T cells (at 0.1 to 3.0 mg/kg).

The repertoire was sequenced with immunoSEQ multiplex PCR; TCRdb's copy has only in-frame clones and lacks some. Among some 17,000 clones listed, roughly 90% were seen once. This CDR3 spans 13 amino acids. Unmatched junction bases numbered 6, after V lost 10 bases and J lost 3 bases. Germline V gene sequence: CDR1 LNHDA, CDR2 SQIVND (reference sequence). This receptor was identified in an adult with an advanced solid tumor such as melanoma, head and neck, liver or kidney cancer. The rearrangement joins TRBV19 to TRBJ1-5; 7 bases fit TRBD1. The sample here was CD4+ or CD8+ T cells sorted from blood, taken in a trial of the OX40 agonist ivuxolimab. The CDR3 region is CATADRANQPQHF. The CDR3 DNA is TGTGCCACCGCCGACAGGGCCAATCAGCCCCAGCATTTT.